A single sample is the source of the 19 T cell receptor beta chains below, sequenced in a study of T-cell reconstitution after alpha-beta-depleted transplantation in children. Unique molecular identifiers tagged the TCRbeta library. TCRdb used MiXCR to reprocess the PCR reads, holding one entry per CDR3 protein. The sample includes just under 550,000 distinct CDR3 sequences, approximately 20% of them seen just once. This specimen consisted of PBMCs from the stem cell graft donor, obtained from the stem cell graft. All receptors come from a human donor who donated a stem cell graft to a child with acute lymphoblastic leukemia.

The chain joins TRBV5-1 to TRBJ2-1; 14 bases agree with TRBD2. J was trimmed by 9 bases and V by 4 bases; bases with no gene match: 3. The CDR3 consists of 14 residues. Per germline, CDR1 SGHRS and CDR2 YFSETQ. The CDR3 region is CASSGLAGGREQFF. The CDR3 DNA sequence: TGCGCCAGCAGCGGACTAGCGGGGGGTCGTGAGCAGTTCTTC. Variable domain in full (rest from reference TRBV5-1 and TRBJ2-1): KAGVTQTPRYLIKTRGQQVTLSCSPISGHRSVSWYQQTPGQGLQFLFEYFSETQRNKGNFPGRFSGRQFSNSRSEMNVSTLELGDSALYLCASSGLAGGREQFFGPGTRLTVL.

In DNA form, the CDR3 reads TGCGCCAGCAGCCCCCCGGAGAGGGGGATGAAGGGAAAACTGTTTTTT. Residues: CASSPPERGMKGKLFF. The J gene is TRBJ1-4, the V gene TRBV5-1; maybe TRBD1 (6 bases). Deletions cut 4 bases from V and 10 bases from J, with 23 bases between. Germline CDR1 reads SGHRS; CDR2 reads YFSETQ. This CDR3 has 16 residues.

The chain links TRBV7-2 to TRBJ1-2; no definite D call. Germline CDR1 SGHTA, CDR2 FQGNSA. The CDR3 has 13 residues. Trimming shortened V by 2 bases and J by 4 bases, and 8 bases separated the two germline ends. The CDR3 DNA reads TGTGCCAGCAGCTTAATGCCCTCCTATGGCTACACCTTC. Protein product: CASSLMPSYGYTF.

This clonotype was seen a handful of times. This chain uses TRBV12-3 or TRBV12-4 with TRBJ2-1; TRBD2 matches at 10 bases. The CDR3 covers 16 residues. V trimming: 3 bases; J trimming: 7 bases; junction bases outside the gene matches: 9. The CDR3 protein is CASSFYLAGVWNEQFF. DNA for the CDR3: TGTGCCAGCAGTTTCTACCTAGCGGGAGTATGGAATGAGCAGTTCTTC.

This sequence joins TRBV20-1 and TRBJ2-1; 16 bases agree with TRBD2. The CDR3 length is 14 residues. Germline V gives CDR1 DFQATT, CDR2 SNEGSKA (reference sequence). The junction had 5 bases not matched to a gene; V was cut back by 5 bases and J by 10 bases. The CDR3, as DNA: TGCAGTGCTCCCGGGACTAGCGGGAGGGAGGAGCAGTTCTTC. It yields the protein CSAPGTSGREEQFF.

This chain connects TRBV20-1 to TRBJ1-5, with D perhaps matching TRBD1 (5 bases). Per germline, CDR1 DFQATT and CDR2 SNEGSKA (reference sequence). Trimming removed 6 bases at V and 7 bases at J, with 13 bases between. This CDR3 is built from 12 residues. Here the CDR3 DNA reads TGCAGTGCCGCGGGGGAGGGCCAGCCCCAGCATTTT. This gives the protein CSAAGEGQPQHF.

This clonotype appeared a few times. The chain has TRBV7-2 and TRBJ2-7; maybe TRBD2 (5 bases). The germline gives CDR1 SGHTA, CDR2 FQGNSA. CDR3 length equals 15 residues. Trimming cost V 5 bases and J 4 bases, with 18 bases left between them. DNA of the CDR3: TGTGCCAGCAGCCACGAGAGGGCGCCTCGGTACGAGCAGTACTTC. Translating it yields CASSHERAPRYEQYF. The full variable domain, completed using reference TRBV7-2 and TRBJ2-7, is GAGVSQSPSNKVTEKGKDVELRCDPISGHTALYWYRQSLGQGLEFLIYFQGNSAPDKSGLPSDRFSAERTGGSVSTLTIQRTQQEDSAVYLCASSHERAPRYEQYFGPGTRLTVT.

The V call is TRBV4-1, the J call TRBJ2-7, with D perhaps matching TRBD1 (5 bases). The CDR3 spans 15 residues. CDR1 is MGHRA and CDR2 is YSYEKL in the germline V gene. The V and J ends lost 1 base and 6 bases respectively, with 16 bases between them. The CDR3 DNA reads TGCGCCAGCAGCCAAGCCCCCCAGGGTATTGGCGAGCAGTACTTC. Amino acids: CASSQAPQGIGEQYF.

In its sample, this clonotype was seen a few times. The CDR3 is CSASLGARHNEQFF. Written as DNA, the CDR3 is TGCAGTGCTAGCTTGGGAGCTCGGCACAATGAGCAGTTCTTC. This chain joins TRBV20-1 and TRBJ2-1, with TRBD2 as a possible D gene (5 bases). V lost 3 bases to trimming and J lost 5 bases, with 14 bases between them. This CDR3 has 14 residues. CDR1 DFQATT and CDR2 SNEGSKA come from the germline V gene (reference sequence).

This clonotype was detected only a few times. The gene calls are TRBV5-1 and TRBJ1-1; TRBD1 aligns across 7 bases. The CDR3 length is 14 residues. After removal of 5 bases from V and 1 base from J, the junction contained 5 bases not matched to a gene. Germline V lookup: CDR1 SGHRS, CDR2 YFSETQ. CDR3 nucleotides: TGCGCCAGCAGGCCGAACAGGGGGAACACTGAAGCTTTCTTT. Encoded protein: CASRPNRGNTEAFF.

This clonotype was seen a few times. J is TRBJ2-7 and V is TRBV27, with D possibly being TRBD1 (7 bases). The CDR3 is made up of 14 amino acids. V lost 8 bases, J lost 8 bases, and 22 bases lay in between. Germline-derived CDR1 and CDR2 are MNHEY and SMNVEV (reference sequence). The DNA for the CDR3 is TGTGCCAGCGGTCTACAGGGGCCCGGGGGACAGCAGTACTTC. It codes for CASGLQGPGGQQYF.

The chain joins TRBV7-8 to TRBJ2-3, with unresolved D. V gave up 2 bases and J gave up 1 base, with 13 bases separating them. The germline V gene has CDR1 SGHVS and CDR2 FQNEAQ. This CDR3 is 16 amino acids long. CDR3 region: CASSLSGLGGTDTQYF. CDR3 DNA sequence: TGTGCCAGCAGCTTATCCGGTCTTGGCGGCACAGATACGCAGTATTTT.

This clonotype was found many times. The chain uses TRBV20-1 and TRBJ2-5; D is perhaps TRBD1 (6 bases). The V gene's germline CDR1 is DFQATT and CDR2 SNEGSKA (reference sequence). This CDR3 contains 15 residues. Between the trimmed V and J ends, which lost 1 base and 4 bases, there was a span of 16 bases. CDR3 region: CSARGGLGHTETQYF. Written as DNA, the CDR3 is TGCAGTGCTAGAGGAGGTTTGGGACACACAGAGACCCAGTACTTC.

The V gene is TRBV9, the J gene TRBJ2-7, with D perhaps assigned TRBD1 or TRBD2 (5 bases each). The V end was cut by 0 bases, the J end by 5 bases, with 9 bases between. Germline CDR1 is SGDLS and CDR2 is YYNGEE. The CDR3 loop spans 13 amino acids. Written as DNA, the CDR3 is TGTGCCAGCAGCGTAGTGCTGGGGGACGAGCAGTACTTC. It specifies CASSVVLGDEQYF.

This clonotype was seen a handful of times. V gene TRBV27 combines with J gene TRBJ2-7, with D uncertain. The V gene lost 8 bases and the J gene lost 2 bases, with 10 bases spanning the gap. CDR1 MNHEY and CDR2 SMNVEV come from the germline V gene (reference sequence). This CDR3 is built from 12 residues. CDR3 amino acids: CASGIGTYEQYF. The CDR3 nucleotides are TGTGCCAGCGGTATTGGGACCTACGAGCAGTACTTC.

This clonotype was counted only a few times. This chain links TRBV9 with TRBJ1-2, with a weak D call TRBD1 (6 bases). The germline gives CDR1 SGDLS, CDR2 YYNGEE. V gave up 0 bases and J gave up 7 bases, with 19 bases separating them. The CDR3 is 16 residues long. The chain's CDR3 is CASSVGGQGFIPGYTF. The CDR3 coding sequence is TGTGCCAGCAGCGTAGGTGGCCAGGGGTTTATTCCTGGCTACACCTTC.

This clonotype was recorded a few times. The chain has TRBV12-3 or TRBV12-4 and TRBJ2-4; 11 positions agree with TRBD2. J was trimmed by 0 bases and V by 4 bases; bases with no gene match: 2. The CDR3 is 16 residues long. This chain's CDR3 is CASSSLAGVAKNIQYF. In nucleotides, the CDR3 is TGTGCCAGCAGTTCACTAGCGGGAGTAGCCAAAAACATTCAGTACTTC.

This clonotype has just a few counts. The chain recombines TRBV4-2 with TRBJ2-6; D not certain. This CDR3 spans 18 amino acids. Looked up from germline, CDR1 is LGHNA and CDR2 is YNFKEQ. V was shortened by 2 bases and J by 4 bases, with 18 bases between the two germline ends. CDR3 in DNA: TGTGCCAGCAGCCAACTTCCCAAGACTCCTCCGGGGGCCAACGTCCTGACTTTC. This encodes CASSQLPKTPPGANVLTF.

This clonotype occurred a few times. The CDR3 DNA reads TGCGCCAGCAGCTTGTGGGAAGCCACTGGGGCCAACGTCCTGACTTTC. Protein sequence: CASSLWEATGANVLTF. The V and J genes are TRBV5-1 and TRBJ2-6, with D unclear. V was pared by 1 base and J by 2 bases, with 10 bases between. There are 16 residues in the CDR3. Germline CDR1 reads SGHRS; CDR2 reads YFSETQ.